These 6 T cell receptor beta chains were all obtained from the same sample, sequenced in a study of control samples from healthy donors and cancer patients. Measured with immunoSEQ multiplex PCR; TCRdb has only the in-frame clones, and not every one. The sample holds around 120,000 clones, about 90% seen once. Specimen: blood. These receptors were obtained from a man aged 55 to 70 in good health.

The chain combines TRBV7-9 with TRBJ2-4; TRBD2 might be the D (5 bases). The CDR3 has 17 residues. CDR1 and CDR2 (germline): SEHNR, FQNEAQ (reference sequence). The V end was cut by 5 bases, the J end by 2 bases, with 19 bases between. The CDR3 DNA is TGTGCCAGCAGCCCTGTGGGGAGCCAACTCCCCAAAAACATTCAGTACTTC. It encodes CASSPVGSQLPKNIQYF.

The rearrangement joins TRBV30 to TRBJ1-1, with 8 bases identical to TRBD1. CDR3 size: 15 residues. Germline-derived CDR1 and CDR2 are GTSNPN and SVGIG (reference sequence). The V gene end was trimmed by 1 base and the J gene end by 2 bases; junction bases not matched to a gene: 6. CDR3 coding DNA: TGTGCCTGGAGTGGCCGGACAGGGATCAACACTGAAGCTTTCTTT. Translated: CAWSGRTGINTEAFF. The full variable domain, rest sourced from reference TRBV30 and TRBJ1-1, is SQTIHQWPATLVQPVGSPLSLECTVEGTSNPNLYWYRQAAGRGLQLLFYSVGIGQISSEVPQNLSASRPQDRQFILSSKKLLLSDSGFYLCAWSGRTGINTEAFFGQGTRLTVV.

The rearrangement joins TRBV28 to TRBJ1-5; D is unclear. The germline V gene encodes CDR1 MDHEN and CDR2 SYDVKM. This CDR3 is 12 amino acids long. V was clipped by 4 bases and J by 7 bases, with 8 bases between them. CDR3 in DNA: TGTGCCAGCAGTTCTCAACGCCAGCCCCAGCATTTT. Protein product: CASSSQRQPQHF.

The chain has TRBV18 and TRBJ1-2; TRBD1 agrees at 9 bases. Germline loops: CDR1 KGHSH, CDR2 LQKENI. Trimming removed 1 base from V and 6 bases from J; junction bases left unmatched: 9. The CDR3 runs 16 residues. This CDR3 is CASSPLLLGQGDGYTF. As DNA, the CDR3 is TGTGCCAGCTCACCACTACTCTTGGGACAGGGTGATGGCTACACCTTC.

As regards this clone: Other nucleotide sequences from this sample produce the same CDR3. In DNA form, the CDR3 reads TGCGCCAGCAGCCTAGGGGGCTCGTCCTACAATGAGCAGTTCTTC. Encoded protein: CASSLGGSSYNEQFF. V gene TRBV5-1 combines with J gene TRBJ2-1; 7 nucleotides agree with TRBD1. Germline-derived CDR1 and CDR2 are SGHRS and YFSETQ. The junction had 5 bases not matched to a gene; V was cut back by 4 bases and J by 1 base. The CDR3 consists of 15 residues.

The gene calls are TRBV28 and TRBJ1-6, with 8 nucleotides matching TRBD1. Trimming cost V 5 bases and J 7 bases; bases outside gene matches: 4. The CDR3 loop spans 14 amino acids. Germline V CDR1 and CDR2: MDHEN, SYDVKM. The CDR3, as DNA: TGTGCCAGCAGTGGAGGACAGGGCAATTCACCCCTCCACTTT. It yields the protein CASSGGQGNSPLHF.